This TCR beta chain was sequenced in a study of T cell responses to AZD1222 COVID-19 vaccine (dated by TCRdb to about 2021). Study-level background: AZD1222 recipients whose second dose came at about 4 weeks and those whose second dose came at about 12 weeks were combined into one group, since spike-specific TCR depth and breadth did not differ between the two schedules. TCR sequencing covered 233 trial participants: about 210 given two doses of AZD1222 and some 25 given two doses of MenACWY control vaccine. Trial participants were enrolled by age into subgroups of 18-55, 56-69 and 70-plus years, and roughly 150, 30 and 60 TCR-sequenced participants, respectively, were included in these subgroups.

The CDR3 regions of human TCRbeta chains were subjected to immunosequencing. In the paper's pipeline: Repertoire TCRs were checked for matches against a reference library of SARS-CoV-2-specific TCRs that had been generated using the MIRA antigen-specificity platform. Breadth meant the fraction of unique TCRs that were SARS-CoV-2-associated, whereas depth meant the fraction of total T cells that were SARS-CoV-2-associated. Using the MIRA data, each spike-specific TCR was mapped to the spike region that the TCR reacts to and placed in a CD4 or CD8 class. Log10-transformed breadth and depth values were compared by one-way ANOVA with Sidak's multiple comparisons tests. TCRdb took this table from immuneACCESS and kept in-frame rearrangements with V and J called. Such tables lack part of the clones; where checked against another copy, unresolved V genes explain under half of the gap, and the rest is unexplained. D and trimming come from the DNA, and the V and J calls and clone size come from that table. The sample table shows approximately 100,000 clones, and about 89% are seen once. Of the sample, about 3.7% is held by the ten largest clones.

As to this clone: The antigen this receptor binds is unknown. Per-nucleotide qualities are absent, and no much larger clonotype sits a single base away.

On the study overall, not on this receptor specifically: Reportedly, close to half of the unique spike-specific TCRs recognized epitopes lying outside the regions that are mutated in the B.1.351 and B.1.1.7 variants. Because no day 14 peak-response samples were available, the repertoires could be characterized only after the peak T cell response. The 56-69-year group was small, and its depth increase did not reach significance, likely because of low power. After two AZD1222 doses, both the breadth and the depth of spike-specific TCRs were significantly higher than at day 0 and than in MenACWY recipients. CD4 TCRs associated with the vaccine covered the entire spike protein, and the dominant responses were in regions 160-218 and 743-854. Conclusions about previously exposed vaccinees were limited because only six or seven AZD1222 recipients were SARS-CoV-2 seropositive at baseline. Participants were mostly white British and included more females than males, and it was suggested by the authors that clonal diversity may have been underestimated.

The sample's time point label is to be understood as: baseline before first vaccination. Vaccinee samples came from UK trials COV001 and COV002, including a single-blind randomized controlled phase 2/3 trial of AZD1222 (ChAdOx1 nCoV-19) in healthy adults. For TCRbeta chain sequencing, PBMC samples were collected from trial participants at day 0 and at day 28 after the second dose. The CDR3, cysteine through phenylalanine, is 14 amino acids long. The DNA shown is the 42-base CDR3, in frame from base 1. At the junction V is shortened by 3 bases and J by 0 bases, with 8 bases in between. Reading the germline V gene (reference sequence) gives CDR1 LNHDA and CDR2 SQIVND.

In this chain, TRBV19 is recombined with TRBJ1-2; TRBD1 could be the D gene, as 6 bases match. Specimen: peripheral blood, collected on day 0 of AZD1222 vaccination. This clonotype originated in an adult in good health. The DNA reads as follows: TGTGCCAGTAGTATCGGACAGTCTAACTATGGCTACACCTTC. Translated, it reads CASSIGQSNYGYTF. Where the CDR3 stops, the reference TRBV19 and TRBJ1-2 genes take over; the full variable domain is DGGITQSPKYLFRKEGQNVTLSCEQNLNHDAMYWYRQDPGQGLRLIYYSQIVNDFQKGDIAEGYSVSREKKESFPLTVTSAQKNPTAFYLCASSIGQSNYGYTFGSGTRLTVV.